A single T cell receptor beta chain is shown here with its context. The antigen this receptor binds is unknown. No clone much larger than this one lies a single base away; base qualities are absent. The donors belonged to the validation cohort of around 120 subjects, which was separate from the roughly 680-subject first cohort. Library creation used the immunoSEQ multiplex PCR assay. In the source study's methods: A statistical classification framework was built for diagnosing cytomegalovirus status from the catalog of TCR beta chain sequences. TCRdb retrieved this table from immuneACCESS and kept in-frame rearrangements only. Not all clones are present; in checked studies, unresolved V genes account for under half, and no reason is known for the remainder. D and trimming come from the DNA, and the V and J calls and clone size come from that table. The sample table lists some 320,000 clones, roughly 87% of them with a count of one. The top ten clones comprise about 1.2% of the sample.

The data originate from a study of cytomegalovirus exposure and HLA in healthy donors (dated by TCRdb to the late 2010s). Regarding the study in general: A later analysis indicated that the 90 to 150 validation repertoires were generated on the platform also employed for the 670 or so repertoires of the first cohort. The aim of the study was to test whether cataloging public T cell receptors could identify signatures of past pathogen exposure. In addition to the first cohort of roughly 700 subjects, a separate validation cohort of over 90 different subjects was used. The study combined high-throughput TCR immunosequencing, statistical association of individual TCRs with disease status, and machine learning to predict cytomegalovirus infection status.

For this chain, trimming is 2 bases at the V end and 7 bases at the J end, and the number of junction bases without a gene match is 15. The CDR3 runs 18 residues from the cysteine to the phenylalanine. Left in the record is the CDR3 DNA by itself, 54 bases read in frame from the first base. Reading the germline V gene gives CDR1 MDHEN and CDR2 SYDVKM. General findings and caveats noted by the study authors: While some public TCRs were present in many individuals, most TCR sequences turned up only very rarely across donors. The classifier was reported to diagnose cytomegalovirus status with high specificity and sensitivity in both the original cohort and the validation cohort. It was suggested by the authors that the approach could potentially be generalized to other disease states and immunological phenotypes. A later analysis had no HLA typing for the validation cohort, so co-occurrence there was scored across all 130 or so repertoires. In the study, 150 to 200 TCR beta chains were listed as associated with cytomegalovirus. Of the cluster scores, roughly 95% were above 0 in a later analysis, which found that TCRs clustered in the first cohort also tended to co-occur in the 110 or so validation repertoires. Three of the identified cytomegalovirus-associated TCR beta chains were confirmed in vitro to be specific for cytomegalovirus antigens.

The rearranged segments are TRBV28 and TRBJ2-1, with 9 bases in between that match TRBD1. The sequenced sample was PBMCs. This TCR derives from a woman in her twenties or thirties in good health and CMV-seropositive. The CDR3 in this case is CASSLGSHRGLLRNEQFF. The sequenced DNA is TGTGCCAGCAGTTTAGGGAGCCACAGGGGGCTCCTCCGGAATGAGCAGTTCTTC. This CDR3, with the reference TRBV28 and TRBJ2-1 proteins standing in past its ends, gives the full variable domain DVKVTQSSRYLVKRTGEKVFLECVQDMDHENMFWYRQDPGLGLRLIYFSYDVKMKEKGDIPEGYSVSREKKERFSLILESASTNQTSMYLCASSLGSHRGLLRNEQFFGPGTRLTVL.